The 17 T cell receptor beta chains reported below all come from one sample, sequenced in a study of T-cell memory formation after mild COVID-19. MiXCR was run by TCRdb on the 5' RACE reads, yielding one entry per CDR3 protein. The sample gives under 450,000 distinct CDR3 sequences, around 22% of which show up once; about an eighth is in the top ten. Input material: PBMCs or a T cell subset sorted from them (not recorded which). The receptors here all came from an adult woman who had mild COVID-19 (a few samples of this study predate the infection). Cell type and time point are not known.

The J gene is TRBJ2-7, the V gene TRBV5-4, with 10 bases lining up with TRBD2. The CDR3 extends over 15 amino acids. V dropped 3 bases and J dropped 5; count of bases not matched to a gene: 8. Germline CDR1 is SGHNT and CDR2 is YYREEE (reference sequence). CDR3 sequence: CASSSALAGVHEQYF. For the CDR3, the DNA is TGTGCCAGCAGCTCCGCTCTAGCGGGAGTCCACGAGCAGTACTTC.

J is TRBJ1-2 and V is TRBV30; possibly TRBD1 for D (6 bases). Trimming stripped 5 bases from V and 7 bases from J, with 14 bases between. Germline CDR1 is GTSNPN and CDR2 is SVGIG (reference sequence). The CDR3 has 12 amino acids. The CDR3 spells CAWRSGGGGYTF. In DNA form, the CDR3 reads TGTGCCTGGCGAAGCGGGGGCGGTGGCTACACCTTC.

The chain combines TRBV25-1 with TRBJ1-5; D may be TRBD1 (5 bases). This CDR3 is built from 16 residues. Trimming took 4 bases from V and 0 from J, leaving 13 bases between them. In germline, CDR1 is MGHDK, CDR2 SYGVNS. CDR3 coding DNA: TGTGCCAGCAGTGCCTCCGGGACCACTAGCAATCAGCCCCAGCATTTT. Encoded protein: CASSASGTTSNQPQHF.

Note on this clonotype: At one boundary the junction diverges from the germline segment, which might be a read error. The gene calls are TRBV12-3 or TRBV12-4 and TRBJ2-2, with D unclear. This CDR3 contains 15 residues. For the CDR3, the DNA is TGTTCCAGCAGTTTTGAGCCCCTGGGCGCCGGGGAGCTGTTTTTT. This translates into CSSSFEPLGAGELFF.

This clonotype was recorded once. The genes are TRBV7-3 and TRBJ2-5; either TRBD1 or TRBD2 may fit D (5 bases each). The germline CDR1 and CDR2 sequences are SGHTA and FQGTGA. V dropped 0 bases and J dropped 5 bases, with 10 bases sitting between them. The CDR3 has 14 residues. CDR3 residues: CASSLTGTGETQYF. The CDR3 DNA reads as TGTGCCAGCAGCTTAACCGGGACGGGGGAGACCCAGTACTTC.

The chain carries TRBV29-1 and TRBJ2-7; maybe TRBD1 (5 bases). The germline CDR1 and CDR2 sequences are SQVTM and ANQGSEA. This CDR3 has 14 amino acids. The germline V and J ends were trimmed by 6 bases and 2 bases, with 17 bases remaining between them. CDR3 in amino acids: CSVVTGVSPYEQYF. The CDR3 DNA reads as TGCAGCGTCGTAACAGGAGTTTCCCCCTACGAGCAGTACTTC.

This clonotype was seen a handful of times. V is TRBV9 and J is TRBJ2-1; D call uncertain. The CDR3 loop spans 14 amino acids. The germline gives CDR1 SGDLS, CDR2 YYNGEE. Trimming took 1 base from V and 5 from J, leaving 10 bases between them. The CDR3 nucleotides are TGTGCCAGCAGCGTATGGTCGCGGAACAATGAGCAGTTCTTC. It is translated as CASSVWSRNNEQFF.

This sequence joins TRBV14 and TRBJ1-1; maybe TRBD1 (6 bases). The CDR3 totals 15 residues. Trimming shortened V by 2 bases and J by 5 bases, and 15 bases separated the two germline ends. CDR1 SGHDN and CDR2 FVKESK come from the germline V gene. In DNA, the CDR3 is TGTGCCAGCAGCCAATGGGGGGGGGCCAGGACTGAAGCTTTCTTT. Its translation: CASSQWGGARTEAFF.

This clonotype was seen only a few times. The chain recombines TRBV7-3 with TRBJ1-2, with 10 nucleotides matching TRBD1. The trim removed 5 bases at V and 7 bases at J, leaving 10 bases unmatched. CDR3 length: 15 residues. CDR1 is SGHTA, CDR2 FQGTGA, per germline. CDR3 in DNA: TGTGCCAGCAGCCCTACCGGGACAGGGGCCACTGGCTACACCTTC. Encoded protein: CASSPTGTGATGYTF. Based on the CDR3 plus reference TRBV7-3 and TRBJ1-2, the full variable domain is GAGVSQTPSNKVTEKGKYVELRCDPISGHTALYWYRQSLGQGPEFLIYFQGTGAADDSGLPNDRFFAVRPEGSVSTLKIQRTERGDSAVYLCASSPTGTGATGYTFGSGTRLTVV.

The chain links TRBV25-1 to TRBJ2-1; 7 bases are a match to TRBD2. Germline values: CDR1 MGHDK, CDR2 SYGVNS. This CDR3 has 14 amino acids. The V segment lost 5 bases and the J segment 9 bases; nucleotides outside the gene matches: 10. The CDR3 protein is CASSPGGGLSEQFF. DNA for the CDR3: TGTGCCAGCAGTCCGGGGGGAGGGTTGTCTGAGCAGTTCTTC.

The table lists this clonotype with a few counts. This chain joins TRBV19 and TRBJ2-7, with 8 positions matching TRBD1. V gave up 3 bases and J gave up 3 bases; unmatched junction bases: 7. The CDR3 has 15 amino acids. Germline V gives CDR1 LNHDA, CDR2 SQIVND (reference sequence). The DNA for the CDR3 is TGTGCCAGTAGTATCACAGACAGGGGAGTCTACGAGCAGTACTTC. This encodes CASSITDRGVYEQYF.

J is TRBJ2-7 and V is TRBV30; the match to TRBD2 covers 7 bases. Germline loops: CDR1 GTSNPN, CDR2 SVGIG (reference sequence). J was trimmed by 7 bases and V by 4 bases; bases with no gene match: 13. The CDR3 runs 14 residues. CDR3 residues: CAWTPGTGRGEQYF. As DNA, the CDR3 is TGTGCCTGGACTCCAGGGACGGGGAGGGGAGAGCAGTACTTC.

This clonotype was seen only a few times. The chain joins TRBV7-2 to TRBJ1-3; the D gene is possibly TRBD1 (5 bases). Trimming cost V 1 base and J 0 bases, with 16 bases left between them. The CDR3 runs to 18 residues. Germline CDR1 is SGHTA and CDR2 is FQGNSA. The CDR3 nucleotides read TGTGCCAGCAGCTTAGATCCCCCTGGGGGTATCTCTGGAAACACCATATATTTT. This sequence encodes CASSLDPPGGISGNTIYF.

This clonotype occurred a few times. The gene calls are TRBV6-5 and TRBJ1-6; no firm D call. The V end lost 4 bases, the J end lost 2 bases, and 21 bases lay between the germline ends. This CDR3 has 19 amino acids. Germline CDR1 reads MNHEY; CDR2 reads SVGAGI. CDR3 in amino acids: CASSWVRPLVGAYNSPLHF. Written as DNA, the CDR3 is TGTGCCAGCAGTTGGGTTAGGCCTTTGGTTGGCGCCTATAATTCACCCCTCCACTTT.

The chain combines TRBV12-3 or TRBV12-4 with TRBJ2-3; no clear D gene. Deletions cut 6 bases from V and 1 base from J, with 8 bases between. The CDR3 length is 13 residues. As DNA, the CDR3 is TGTGCCAGCAGATTAAGCGGCACAGATACGCAGTATTTT. Translation gives CASRLSGTDTQYF.

Only a few counts were recorded for this clonotype. This chain connects TRBV9 to TRBJ2-2; 8 bases are a match to TRBD1. J gave up 4 bases and V 4 bases, and 9 bases lay outside the gene matches. Germline loops: CDR1 SGDLS, CDR2 YYNGEE. CDR3 length: 16 amino acids. For the CDR3, the DNA is TGTGCCAGCAGCATCGGACAGGGAGCTGGCACCGGGGAGCTGTTTTTT. It translates to CASSIGQGAGTGELFF.

This clonotype was observed a handful of times. The chain combines TRBV5-1 with TRBJ1-3, with D unresolved. CDR1 is SGHRS and CDR2 is YFSETQ in the germline V gene. The V end was cut by 0 bases, the J end by 4 bases, with 11 bases between. The CDR3 is made up of 15 amino acids. The CDR3 spells CASSLGDSQGNTIYF. The CDR3 coding sequence is TGCGCCAGCAGCTTGGGAGATTCCCAGGGAAACACCATATATTTT.